The 17 T cell receptor beta chains given below trace back to one sample, sequenced in a study of resident and recirculating memory T cells in vitiligo. TCRdb's copy holds only in-frame clones and misses some; the assay was immunoSEQ multiplex PCR. The table shows 72,000 or so clones, with about 91% occurring only once. Source material: blood. These receptors were obtained from a male donor with vitiligo.

The chain couples TRBV7-3 to TRBJ1-2, with unresolved D. The CDR3 covers 17 residues. Germline V gene data show CDR1 as SGHTA and CDR2 as FQGTGA. V was trimmed by 0 bases and J by 4 bases, leaving 18 bases between them. The CDR3 DNA reads TGTGCCAGCAGCTTAACGCCCGTAGGCCCTGCGGGCTATGGCTACACCTTC. Amino acids: CASSLTPVGPAGYGYTF.

J is TRBJ2-7 and V is TRBV28; perhaps TRBD1 as D (6 bases). Germline V gives CDR1 MDHEN, CDR2 SYDVKM. CDR3 length: 17 residues. V lost 2 bases, J lost 0 bases, and 17 bases lay in between. CDR3 coding DNA: TGTGCCAGCAGTTTAGATTTGGGGACACTGAGCTCCTACGAGCAGTACTTC. Amino acids: CASSLDLGTLSSYEQYF.

The gene calls are TRBV7-8 and TRBJ2-7; D possibly corresponds to TRBD1 (6 bases). V dropped 3 bases and J dropped 4 bases, with 22 bases sitting between them. CDR3 length: 17 amino acids. Germline assignment: CDR1 SGHVS and CDR2 FQNEAQ. The CDR3 bases are TGTGCCAGCAGCTTGATCGAGGGGGTCCTCCCTCCTTACGAGCAGTACTTC. Protein: CASSLIEGVLPPYEQYF.

The chain combines TRBV4-1 with TRBJ2-7, with TRBD1 as a possible D gene (5 bases). The germline CDR1 and CDR2 sequences are MGHRA and YSYEKL. The CDR3 has 15 amino acids. Trimming took 1 base from V and 3 from J, leaving 13 bases between them. CDR3 sequence: CASSQVAGPFYEQYF. The CDR3 nucleotides are TGCGCCAGCAGCCAAGTAGCAGGGCCTTTCTACGAGCAGTACTTC.

The V call is TRBV7-3, the J call TRBJ2-2; 8 nucleotides align to TRBD2. V was clipped by 3 bases and J by 1 base; unmatched bases: 10. CDR1 SGHTA and CDR2 FQGTGA come from the germline V gene. The CDR3 totals 18 residues. The DNA for the CDR3 is TGTGCCAGCAGCTTTTGGGCCTTACGGGAGGGGAACACCGGGGAGCTGTTTTTT. It specifies CASSFWALREGNTGELFF.

The chain joins TRBV6-5 to TRBJ1-2; tentative D call: TRBD1 (6 bases). The CDR3 length is 13 residues. V was trimmed by 4 bases and J by 5 bases, leaving 11 bases between them. Germline V gene lookup returns CDR1 MNHEY and CDR2 SVGAGI. In DNA form, the CDR3 reads TGTGCCAGCAGTTCAGGACAGACTTATGGCTACACCTTC. Translating gives CASSSGQTYGYTF.

The V and J genes are TRBV9 and TRBJ1-5; D is unclear. V was cut by 6 bases and J by 0 bases, with 10 bases left in between. This CDR3 is 14 amino acids long. The germline V gene has CDR1 SGDLS and CDR2 YYNGEE. The CDR3 DNA sequence: TGTGCCAGCACCCCCGGGGATAGCAATCAGCCCCAGCATTTT. Translated: CASTPGDSNQPQHF.

V and J are TRBV13 and TRBJ2-7, with 10 bases identical to TRBD2. V was pared by 5 bases and J by 3 bases, with 7 bases of the junction left unmatched. Germline V gene lookup returns CDR1 PRHDT and CDR2 FYEKMQ (reference sequence). The CDR3 is made up of 15 amino acids. The DNA for the CDR3 is TGTGCCAGCAGCCCACTCGGGACTAGCGACTACGAGCAGTACTTC. This sequence encodes CASSPLGTSDYEQYF.

J is TRBJ2-1 and V is TRBV18, with 11 bases fitting TRBD2. V lost 6 bases to trimming and J lost 2 bases; unmatched junction nucleotides: 15. In germline, CDR1 is KGHSH, CDR2 LQKENI. The CDR3 sequence is 19 residues long. CDR3 in amino acids: CASSPNPLAGGGAYNEQFF. CDR3 DNA sequence: TGTGCCAGCTCCCCGAATCCTCTAGCGGGAGGAGGGGCCTACAATGAGCAGTTCTTC.

V gene TRBV11-3 combines with J gene TRBJ2-1; 12 positions agree with TRBD2. V was clipped by 0 bases and J by 8 bases; unmatched bases: 5. The CDR3 runs to 16 residues. Germline CDR1 SGHNT, CDR2 YENEEA. CDR3 protein: CASSLDSLAGGYEQFF. The CDR3 DNA sequence: TGTGCCAGCAGCTTAGATTCGCTAGCGGGAGGGTATGAGCAGTTCTTC.

The V gene is TRBV2, the J gene TRBJ2-5, with 8 bases lining up with TRBD1. Germline V gene sequence: CDR1 SNHLY, CDR2 FYNNEI. The CDR3 loop spans 12 amino acids. CDR3 nucleotide sequence: TGTGGGACAGGGCAGGGGCAAGAGACCCAGTACTTC. Protein product: CGTGQGQETQYF. The variable domain in full, completed from reference TRBV2 and TRBJ2-5, reads EPEVTQTPSHQVTQMGQEVILRCVPISNHLYFYWYRQILGQKVEFLVSFYNNEISEKSEIFDDQFSVERPDGSNFTLKIRSTKLEDSAMYFCGTGQGQETQYFGPGTRLLVL.

This clone was counted once. DNA for the CDR3: TGTGCCAGCAGCTTACGCGGGCCACTGTGGGGCTACACCTTC. Protein sequence: CASSLRGPLWGYTF. This rearrangement joins TRBV11-2 to TRBJ1-2; no definite D call. The V gene's germline CDR1 is SGHAT and CDR2 FQNNGV. The CDR3 spans 14 residues. Deletions cut 2 bases from V and 8 bases from J, with 15 bases between.

The rearrangement uses TRBV15 and TRBJ2-1; no clear D gene. In germline, CDR1 is LNHNV, CDR2 YYDKDF (reference sequence). V was shortened by 8 bases and J by 3 bases, with 14 bases between the two germline ends. This CDR3 region has 14 residues. The CDR3 is CATLSLASYNEQFF. CDR3 nucleotide sequence: TGTGCCACCCTCAGCTTAGCAAGCTACAATGAGCAGTTCTTC.

This sequence joins TRBV6-1 and TRBJ1-4; D gene unclear. Germline CDR1 is MNHNS and CDR2 is SASEGT. The CDR3 consists of 12 residues. Trimming left V 2 bases short and J 8 bases short, with 6 bases between. The CDR3 region is CASSEFPEKLFF. For the CDR3, the DNA is TGTGCCAGCAGTGAATTTCCGGAAAAACTGTTTTTT.

The J gene is TRBJ2-6, the V gene TRBV28, with a weak D call TRBD2 (6 bases). This CDR3 is built from 15 residues. Trimming pared 4 bases from V and 0 bases from J, leaving 7 bases between. The germline V gene encodes CDR1 MDHEN and CDR2 SYDVKM. CDR3 DNA sequence: TGTGCCAGCAGTTCCGGGGGCTCTGGGGCCAACGTCCTGACTTTC. Its protein product is CASSSGGSGANVLTF.

V gene TRBV4-1 combines with J gene TRBJ2-5, with no clear D. The CDR3 covers 13 residues. V lost 5 bases, J lost 0 bases, and 7 bases lay in between. Germline CDR1 reads MGHRA; CDR2 reads YSYEKL. The CDR3 protein is CASSADYQETQYF. Here the CDR3 DNA reads TGCGCCAGCAGCGCGGATTACCAAGAGACCCAGTACTTC.

The chain has TRBV13 and TRBJ2-3; D ambiguous. V was shortened by 5 bases and J by 1 base, with 7 bases between the two germline ends. Germline-derived CDR1 and CDR2 are PRHDT and FYEKMQ (reference sequence). The CDR3 is made up of 13 amino acids. CDR3 in amino acids: CASSLSGTDTQYF. The CDR3 nucleotides are TGTGCCAGCAGCCTATCCGGCACAGATACGCAGTATTTT.